This paragraph covers one TCR beta chain sequence. The antigen this receptor binds is unknown. Per-base qualities were not stored, and no clone one base away is much larger. The CDR3 holds 14 amino acids from the cysteine to the phenylalanine. Here the CDR3 DNA is all that survives: 42 bases in frame from base 1. The germline V gene encodes CDR1 MDHEN and CDR2 SYDVKM. V is pared back by 7 bases and J by 7 bases, with 19 bases lying between the germline termini. This specimen belongs to a study of blood T cell repertoires in COVID-19 (dated by TCRdb to 2018 to 2021). A note on the overall study: Recovered participants in ImmuneRACE Cohort 3 were defined as having two consecutive negative NP/OP PCR tests, clearance from a healthcare professional, or resolution of symptoms. The collaborator samples originated in the United States, Italy and Spain and spanned the acute and convalescent phases of COVID-19. The prospective study material was composed of cDNA or gDNA derived from T cells, B-cell-depleted T cells, or PBMCs. Subjects who had been exposed to COVID-19, were actively infected with it, or had recovered from it provided the deeply sampled blood TCRbeta repertoires that made up the dataset. A freely available public database, intended as a resource for researchers studying the immune response to SARS-CoV-2, is where the repertoires were released. Samples came from the ongoing ImmuneRACE study (first 160 participants) plus 1,254 subjects from 6 global collaborators. Nearly every sample came with metadata listing a de-identified subject ID, COVID-19 status, age in years and sex. Where available, HLA class I and class II types were taken from metadata supplied by the sample provider and were not determined by assay-based typing. Here is what the overall study found, with its caveats: How much clinical and demographic metadata was included differed by source and by participant, and the metadata was provided uncurated.

The immunoSEQ Assay, a bias-controlled multiplex PCR, was used to amplify TCRbeta CDR3 regions from genomic DNA. The published analysis was carried out like this. Within the assay, amplification of reference gene primers was used to estimate how many nucleated cells each sample contained. Sequence reads were collapsed and filtered to measure the absolute abundance of every unique TCRbeta CDR3 rearrangement. For each sample, productive Simpson clonality was calculated as the square root of Simpson's diversity index over productive rearrangements. What TCRdb holds here is the immuneACCESS table cut down to in-frame rearrangements. Part of the clones is not present; checked against another copy, under half of the missing clones reflect an unresolved V gene, and the others are unexplained. V, J and clone size reflect that table, while D and trimming were determined from the DNA. Recorded for this sample are roughly 210,000 clones; over 75% of them occurred a single time. Of the sample, 7% to 9% is held by the ten largest clones.

Participants in the prospective study were aged 18 to 89 years, lived in about two dozen United States geographic areas, and enrolled through a virtual design. In the prospective study, participants were assigned to cohorts based on the clinical history participants reported in a screening survey and a study questionnaire. Each participant in the prospective study had whole blood, serum and a nasopharyngeal or oropharyngeal swab collected by mobile phlebotomists. Prospective study participants could optionally give additional blood draws and questionnaires over a roughly 2-month period. Prospective study blood samples were shipped either frozen or at room temperature before DNA extraction.

The sequence was obtained from a man under 40 in a cohort exposed to, infected with or recovered from COVID-19 (not recorded which). The sequence is built from TRBV28 and TRBJ1-1, with no confident D gene call. The specimen was PBMCs or T cells enriched from blood (not recorded which). The nucleotides are TGTGCCAGCATTCCAGGAGGGCCAGCGGGTGAAGCTTTCTTT. The translation is CASIPGGPAGEAFF.